This section outlines one T cell receptor beta chain sequence together with its context. At one end, the junction sequence differs from germline, possibly due to a read error. The data stem from a study of cytomegalovirus exposure and HLA in healthy donors. Study-level information: Most donors, 80% to 90% of a few hundred genotyped, fell in the Caucasian-associated ancestry cluster.

The PCR contained 60 Vbeta and 13 Jbeta primers. Repertoires were generated with immunoSEQ multiplex PCR, while TCRdb's copy carries only in-frame clones and drops some. The table records roughly 160,000 clones, 70% to 80% of them present only once. CDR1 and CDR2 (germline): WSHSY, SAAADI. CDR3 length: 14 amino acids. The clonotype comes from a young man in good health and CMV-seronegative. Sequenced: PBMCs. The J gene is TRBJ2-7, the V gene TRBV10-2; 10 nucleotides agree with TRBD2. In DNA form, the CDR3 reads TGCGCCAGCTCCTTAGCGGGGGGATCCTACGGGCAGTACTTC. Encoded protein: CASSLAGGSYGQYF.